Listed here are 29 T cell receptor beta chains from one sample, sequenced in a study of response to subunit inactivated influenza vaccine. TCRdb redid the calling of the RT-PCR reads with MiXCR, one entry per CDR3 protein. The table records about 500,000 distinct CDR3 sequences, 10% to 15% of them present only once. The sequenced sample was PBMCs from blood, obtained more than 35 days after vaccination. The origin of the receptors is a man aged 50 or older who received an inactivated influenza vaccine.

The table lists this clonotype with many counts. The chain joins TRBV5-1 to TRBJ1-1, with D perhaps matching TRBD1 (5 bases). The V end lost 4 bases, the J end lost 2 bases, and 15 bases lay between the germline ends. Germline CDR1 is SGHRS and CDR2 is YFSETQ. The CDR3 runs to 15 residues. The CDR3 region is CASSLPRVPNTEAFF. CDR3 DNA sequence: TGCGCCAGCAGCCTCCCCAGGGTCCCTAACACTGAAGCTTTCTTT.

This clonotype has at least ten counts. The CDR3 spells CSVAGWDRTADTQYF. The CDR3 DNA follows: TGCAGCGTAGCAGGATGGGACAGGACGGCAGATACGCAGTATTTT. This chain uses TRBV29-1 with TRBJ2-3, with 8 bases lining up with TRBD1. The germline V gene has CDR1 SQVTM and CDR2 ANQGSEA. The CDR3 contains 15 residues. V shed 6 bases and J 4 bases; nucleotides not matched to a gene: 12.

This clonotype showed up just a few times. The V and J genes are TRBV29-1 and TRBJ1-2, with D uncertain. The germline gives CDR1 SQVTM, CDR2 ANQGSEA. Trimming removed 5 bases from V and 2 bases from J, with 9 bases in between. The CDR3 contains 12 residues. CDR3 sequence: CSVLDLNYGYTF. The CDR3 DNA sequence: TGCAGCGTTCTTGACTTGAACTATGGCTACACCTTC.

This clonotype appeared once. This chain uses TRBV3-1 with TRBJ1-6; 8 bases line up with TRBD1. V was pared by 4 bases and J by 0 bases, with 11 bases of the junction left unmatched. The CDR3 totals 19 residues. From germline, CDR1 is LGHDT and CDR2 YNNKEL (reference sequence). The chain's CDR3 is CASSPRTHRGSSYNSPLHF. The CDR3 region has the DNA TGTGCCAGCAGCCCAAGGACTCACAGGGGGAGCTCCTATAATTCACCCCTCCACTTT.

This clonotype was found a few times. This chain uses TRBV5-1 with TRBJ2-2; D is unresolved. V gave up 0 bases and J gave up 7 bases, with 10 bases separating them. Germline V gene sequence: CDR1 SGHRS, CDR2 YFSETQ. CDR3 length: 14 residues. The CDR3 coding sequence is TGCGCCAGCAGCTTGGCCGTAATGCGCGGGGAGCTGTTTTTT. Its translation is CASSLAVMRGELFF.

The J gene is TRBJ2-7, the V gene TRBV2; a possible D gene is TRBD2 (6 bases). V lost 3 bases, J lost 5 bases, and 11 bases lay in between. The CDR3 is 13 residues long. Germline V CDR1 and CDR2: SNHLY, FYNNEI. The CDR3, as DNA: TGTGCCAGCAGTGACTCTAGCGACCACGAGCAGTACTTC. As protein: CASSDSSDHEQYF.

This clonotype turned up a few times. The genes are TRBV27 and TRBJ2-1, with TRBD1 matching over 12 bases. The CDR3 loop spans 19 amino acids. The V gene's germline CDR1 is MNHEY and CDR2 SMNVEV (reference sequence). V lost 5 bases, J lost 4 bases, and 15 bases stayed unmatched. In DNA, the CDR3 is TGTGCCAGCAGTCCCAGGGACAGGGGGCCGGGACTAGGATACAATGAGCAGTTCTTC. Amino acids: CASSPRDRGPGLGYNEQFF.

At least ten counts were recorded for this clonotype. The rearrangement links TRBV5-1 to TRBJ2-6; D call uncertain. The germline gives CDR1 SGHRS, CDR2 YFSETQ. The CDR3 loop spans 16 amino acids. The germline V and J ends were trimmed by 1 base and 1 base, with 9 bases remaining between them. CDR3 residues: CASSLSVASGANVLTF. In nucleotides, the CDR3 is TGCGCCAGCAGCTTGTCCGTGGCTTCTGGGGCCAACGTCCTGACTTTC.

The chain recombines TRBV12-3 or TRBV12-4 with TRBJ2-1; D not resolved. The J call may be in error: the DNA end matches TRBJ2-7 better. The CDR3 extends over 15 amino acids. CDR3 bases: TGTGCCAGCAGTTCCCAGGAAGCTGCCTACAATGAGCAGTACTTC. Protein product: CASSSQEAAYNEQYF.

Ten or more counts support this clonotype. The chain combines TRBV10-3 with TRBJ2-3; D not resolved. The CDR3 is 14 residues long. Germline V gene data show CDR1 as ENHRY and CDR2 as SYGVKD. V was shortened by 4 bases and J by 0 bases, with 8 bases between the two germline ends. The CDR3 DNA is TGTGCCATCAGTGCACGGCCGAGCACAGATACGCAGTATTTT. Amino acids: CAISARPSTDTQYF.

Many counts were recorded for this clonotype. V and J are TRBV29-1 and TRBJ1-2; 8 positions match TRBD1. Unmatched junction bases numbered 8, after V lost 6 bases and J lost 2 bases. Germline lookup yields CDR1 SQVTM and CDR2 ANQGSEA. This CDR3 has 14 amino acids. The CDR3 sequence: CSVDNRGSNYGYTF. DNA for the CDR3: TGCAGCGTGGATAACAGGGGGTCGAACTATGGCTACACCTTC.

This clonotype was counted at least ten times. This chain connects TRBV28 to TRBJ2-3; 11 bases line up with TRBD2. The CDR3 spans 16 residues. The trim removed 3 bases at V and 6 bases at J, leaving 8 bases unmatched. Germline CDR1 MDHEN, CDR2 SYDVKM. CDR3 sequence reads: CASSFILTSGGDTQYF. The DNA for the CDR3 is TGTGCCAGCAGTTTCATCTTAACTAGCGGGGGCGATACGCAGTATTTT.

This clonotype appeared many times. J is TRBJ2-7 and V is TRBV11-2; 10 bases are a match to TRBD2. From germline, CDR1 is SGHAT and CDR2 FQNNGV. V lost 1 base to trimming and J lost 1 base; unmatched junction nucleotides: 4. CDR3 size: 16 residues. The CDR3 loop reads CASSLVLLAGSYEQYF. CDR3 sequence (DNA): TGTGCCAGCAGCTTAGTCTTACTAGCGGGATCCTACGAGCAGTACTTC.

This clonotype showed up just a few times. V is TRBV11-2 and J is TRBJ2-1; the match to TRBD2 covers 11 bases. Germline V lookup: CDR1 SGHAT, CDR2 FQNNGV. The CDR3 spans 15 residues. Germline trimming cut 2 bases from V and 8 bases from J; bases unmatched to any gene: 5. For the CDR3, the DNA is TGTGCCAGCAGCTTACTAGCGGGAGGAATCTATGAGCAGTTCTTC. This sequence encodes CASSLLAGGIYEQFF.

This clonotype was seen repeatedly, ten times or more. This chain connects TRBV28 to TRBJ1-2; D not resolved. The CDR3 spans 13 residues. V was clipped by 7 bases and J by 2 bases, with 11 bases between them. Germline V gives CDR1 MDHEN, CDR2 SYDVKM. In DNA, the CDR3 is TGTGCCAGCAAAGATCCGATGAACTATGGCTACACCTTC. Amino acids: CASKDPMNYGYTF.

This clonotype was counted a few times. V gene TRBV7-2 combines with J gene TRBJ2-7; TRBD2 might be the D (5 bases). V was pared by 1 base and J by 2 bases, with 9 bases between. CDR1 and CDR2 (germline): SGHTA, FQGNSA. CDR3 length: 14 residues. The CDR3 loop is CASSLGRDAYEQYF. CDR3 DNA sequence: TGTGCCAGCAGCTTAGGCCGGGATGCCTACGAGCAGTACTTC.

The chain recombines TRBV14 with TRBJ2-1; 13 nucleotides line up with TRBD2. The CDR3 contains 13 residues. CDR1 is SGHDN, CDR2 FVKESK, per germline. Trimming cost V 5 bases and J 15 bases; bases outside gene matches: 7. CDR3: CASSIGLAGEGFF. CDR3 nucleotide sequence: TGTGCCAGCAGCATCGGACTAGCGGGGGAGGGGTTCTTC.

The chain employs TRBV10-3 and TRBJ1-1; 7 nucleotides match TRBD1. J gave up 2 bases and V 4 bases, and 4 bases lay outside the gene matches. In germline, CDR1 is ENHRY, CDR2 SYGVKD. The CDR3 contains 14 residues. The CDR3 spells CAISGGQYNTEAFF. The CDR3 bases are TGTGCCATCAGTGGGGGACAGTACAACACTGAAGCTTTCTTT.

J is TRBJ2-3 and V is TRBV6-2 or TRBV6-3; D call uncertain. Trimming stripped 3 bases from V and 2 bases from J, with 12 bases between. The CDR3 has 15 residues. CDR1 is MNHEY and CDR2 is SVGEGT in the germline V gene. CDR3 nucleotide sequence: TGTGCCAGCAGTTATGCGGAATCGGACACAGATACGCAGTATTTT. This sequence encodes CASSYAESDTDTQYF.

The rearrangement joins TRBV12-3 or TRBV12-4 to TRBJ2-2; D unresolved. V gave up 6 bases and J gave up 3 bases, with 11 bases separating them. This CDR3 region has 14 residues. In DNA form, the CDR3 reads TGTGCCAGCAGCCCCTCAGAGTACACCGGGGAGCTGTTTTTT. Translating gives CASSPSEYTGELFF.

The chain is built from TRBV6-1 and TRBJ2-7; 11 bases are shared with TRBD1. V trimming: 6 bases; J trimming: 6 bases; junction bases outside the gene matches: 13. Germline V lookup: CDR1 MNHNS, CDR2 SASEGT. The CDR3 length is 16 residues. The chain's CDR3 is CASRTSTGTGGIEQYF. CDR3 sequence (DNA): TGTGCCAGCAGGACCAGCACGGGGACAGGGGGAATCGAGCAGTACTTC.

The chain recombines TRBV5-1 with TRBJ2-7; 9 bases match TRBD1. Trimming took 2 bases from V and 6 from J; bases not matched to a gene: 9. The CDR3 sequence is 15 residues long. Germline V gene sequence: CDR1 SGHRS, CDR2 YFSETQ. The CDR3 loop is CASSFSGTGSFEQYF. Written as DNA, the CDR3 is TGCGCCAGCAGCTTCTCCGGGACAGGGTCGTTCGAGCAGTACTTC.

This clonotype showed up just a few times. This chain joins TRBV27 and TRBJ2-1; D tentatively reads TRBD1 or TRBD2 (5 bases each). Trimming left V 0 bases short and J 9 bases short, with 15 bases between. Looked up from germline, CDR1 is MNHEY and CDR2 is SMNVEV (reference sequence). This CDR3 is built from 15 residues. DNA for the CDR3: TGTGCCAGCAGTTTATCTGGGGGACCCCGGGGTGAGCAGTTCTTC. Encoded protein: CASSLSGGPRGEQFF.

This clonotype came up many times. The rearrangement joins TRBV7-9 to TRBJ2-5, with D tentatively TRBD2 (5 bases). Germline V gene data show CDR1 as SEHNR and CDR2 as FQNEAQ (reference sequence). This CDR3 has 15 amino acids. Between the trimmed V and J ends, which lost 2 bases and 2 bases, there was a span of 12 bases. CDR3 nucleotides: TGTGCCAGCAGCTTATTTCCAGGCGGGCAAGAGACCCAGTACTTC. This translates into CASSLFPGGQETQYF. The whole variable domain, filled in from reference TRBV7-9 and TRBJ2-5, reads DTGVSQNPRHKITKRGQNVTFRCDPISEHNRLYWYRQTLGQGPEFLTYFQNEAQLEKSRLLSDRFSAERPKGSFSTLEIQRTEQGDSAMYLCASSLFPGGQETQYFGPGTRLLVL.

This chain connects TRBV20-1 to TRBJ2-5, with 7 bases identical to TRBD2. The trim removed 6 bases at V and 4 bases at J, leaving 14 bases unmatched. CDR3 length equals 15 residues. Germline values: CDR1 DFQATT, CDR2 SNEGSKA (reference sequence). The CDR3 coding sequence is TGCAGTGCCGAGGCGGGAGCTAGCTCCATAGAGACCCAGTACTTC. Amino acids: CSAEAGASSIETQYF.

The chain employs TRBV4-1 and TRBJ1-1, with D tentatively TRBD1 (5 bases). Trimming removed 4 bases at V and 4 bases at J, with 13 bases between. CDR3 length equals 14 residues. CDR1 and CDR2 from the germline V gene are MGHRA and YSYEKL. This chain's CDR3 is CASSPRRRGTEAFF. Written as DNA, the CDR3 is TGCGCCAGCAGCCCACGACGGAGGGGCACTGAAGCTTTCTTT.

This clonotype was seen only a few times. This rearrangement joins TRBV20-1 to TRBJ2-1, with 14 positions matching TRBD2. Unmatched junction bases numbered 12, after V lost 1 base and J lost 1 base. The CDR3 extends over 20 amino acids. CDR1 DFQATT and CDR2 SNEGSKA come from the germline V gene (reference sequence). CDR3 bases: TGCAGTGCTAGAGCTCTAAGACTAGCGGGAGGGTCTAAGTCCTACAATGAGCAGTTCTTC. This codes for CSARALRLAGGSKSYNEQFF.

J is TRBJ2-7 and V is TRBV2, with TRBD2 identical over 13 bases. Germline V lookup: CDR1 SNHLY, CDR2 FYNNEI. V was clipped by 6 bases and J by 6 bases; unmatched bases: 5. This CDR3 has 14 residues. The CDR3 here is CASRGLAGFGEQYF. The DNA of the CDR3 is TGTGCCAGCAGGGGACTAGCGGGATTCGGCGAGCAGTACTTC.

This clonotype was detected many times. The J gene is TRBJ2-7, the V gene TRBV7-9; D ambiguous. Germline V CDR1 and CDR2: SEHNR, FQNEAQ (reference sequence). CDR3 length: 12 residues. Trimming took 6 bases from V and 3 from J, leaving 9 bases between them. CDR3 sequence (DNA): TGTGCCAGCAGTTTTGGAAGCTACGAGCAGTACTTC. Residues: CASSFGSYEQYF.